These 8 T cell receptor beta chains were sequenced from one sample in a study of metastatic and nonmetastatic thyroid tumors. TCRdb reprocessed the PCR reads using MiXCR. Among fewer than 15,000 clones listed, roughly a quarter were seen once. All patients reached thyroid surgery having received no treatment beforehand. Sequenced sample: tumor tissue. Receptors were obtained from a female donor with papillary thyroid cancer or a benign thyroid nodule (not recorded which). Some clones in this sample may be carry-over from other donors' samples.

This clone showed up many times. The chain is built from TRBV5-1 and TRBJ2-3, with 7 nucleotides matching TRBD1. The CDR3 is 13 residues long. Germline CDR1 reads SGHRS; CDR2 reads YFSETQ. The J segment lost 5 bases and the V segment lost 4 bases, leaving 4 bases of the junction unmatched. The CDR3 nucleotides are TGCGCCAGCAGCCTTCGGGACAGAGATACGCAGTATTTT. Its protein product is CASSLRDRDTQYF.

This clone is termed medium-sized (0.01 to 0.1%). V usage is TRBV11-2 and J usage is TRBJ1-3; no clear D. Deletions cut 5 bases from V and 2 bases from J, with 7 bases between. CDR1 and CDR2 from the germline V gene are SGHAT and FQNNGV. The CDR3 has 13 amino acids. The CDR3 reads CASSQYPGNTIYF. The CDR3 DNA reads as TGTGCCAGCAGCCAATATCCTGGAAACACCATATATTTT.

The chain uses TRBV30 and TRBJ2-3, with D unclear. Germline CDR1 reads GTSNPN; CDR2 reads SVGIG (reference sequence). The CDR3 covers 13 residues. V was clipped by 7 bases and J by 0 bases, with 11 bases between them. The CDR3 DNA is TGTGCCTTACAGCTGTCTAGCACAGATACGCAGTATTTT. This sequence encodes CALQLSSTDTQYF.

A remark on this clone: One end of the junction fails to match germline, which may point to a read error. The rearrangement joins TRBV11-2 to TRBJ1-2; 12 bases fit TRBD1. Germline lookup yields CDR1 SGHAT and CDR2 FQNNGV. The CDR3 is 18 residues long. The CDR3 region is CASSLIGTGGMSAVGYTF. The CDR3, as DNA: TGTGCCAGCAGCCTAATAGGGACAGGGGGCATGAGTGCAGTCGGCTACACATTC.

The chain has TRBV19 and TRBJ2-1, with a weak D call TRBD2 (5 bases). From germline, CDR1 is LNHDA and CDR2 SQIVND (reference sequence). Trimming shortened V by 1 base and J by 9 bases, and 13 bases separated the two germline ends. The CDR3 is 14 residues long. The CDR3 protein is CASSIVGSATEQFF. CDR3 nucleotide sequence: TGTGCCAGTAGTATAGTGGGTAGCGCAACTGAGCAGTTCTTC.

This clone showed up just a few times. The chain employs TRBV12-3 or TRBV12-4 and TRBJ1-3; tentative D call: TRBD1 (5 bases). CDR3 length: 15 residues. The germline V and J ends were trimmed by 7 bases and 4 bases, with 17 bases remaining between them. CDR3 in amino acids: CASIAGAGVGNTIYF. CDR3 DNA: TGTGCCAGCATAGCCGGGGCTGGGGTAGGAAACACCATATATTTT.

CDR3: CASRVFLDEQFF. CDR3 DNA: TGTGCCAGCAGGGTTTTCCTCGATGAGCAGTTCTTC. V gene TRBV6-1 combines with J gene TRBJ2-1; the D is unclear. Germline CDR1 reads MNHNS; CDR2 reads SASEGT. The CDR3 spans 12 residues. Trimming shortened V by 6 bases and J by 8 bases, and 11 bases separated the two germline ends.

This clone has at least ten counts. A much larger clone differs by one base, so this may be a read error. The genes are TRBV30 and TRBJ2-1; a possible D gene is TRBD2 (5 bases). In germline, CDR1 is GTSNPN, CDR2 SVGIG (reference sequence). Deletions cut 2 bases from V and 6 bases from J, with 17 bases between. The CDR3 sequence is 15 residues long. For the CDR3, the DNA is TGTGCCTGGAGTCCACCGGAGCATGGAGGCAATGAGCAGTTCTTC. This encodes CAWSPPEHGGNEQFF. The variable domain in full, with the rest retrieved from reference TRBV30 and TRBJ2-1, is SQTIHQWPATLVQPVGSPLSLECTVEGTSNPNLYWYRQAAGRGLQLLFYSVGIGQISSEVPQNLSASRPQDRQFILSSKKLLLSDSGFYLCAWSPPEHGGNEQFFGPGTRLTVL.